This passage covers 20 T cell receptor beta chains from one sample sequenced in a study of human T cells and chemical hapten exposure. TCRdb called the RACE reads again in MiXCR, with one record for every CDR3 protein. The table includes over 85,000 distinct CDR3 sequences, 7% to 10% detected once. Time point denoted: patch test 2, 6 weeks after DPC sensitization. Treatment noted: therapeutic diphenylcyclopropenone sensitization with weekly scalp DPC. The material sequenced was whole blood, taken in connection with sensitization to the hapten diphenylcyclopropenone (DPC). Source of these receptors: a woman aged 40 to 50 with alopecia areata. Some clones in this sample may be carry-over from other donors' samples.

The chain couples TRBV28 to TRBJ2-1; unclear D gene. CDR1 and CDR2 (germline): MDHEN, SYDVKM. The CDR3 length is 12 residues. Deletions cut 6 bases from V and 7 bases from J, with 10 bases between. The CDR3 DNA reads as TGTGCCAGCAGCGGAGCTTTTAATGAGCAGTTCTTC. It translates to CASSGAFNEQFF.

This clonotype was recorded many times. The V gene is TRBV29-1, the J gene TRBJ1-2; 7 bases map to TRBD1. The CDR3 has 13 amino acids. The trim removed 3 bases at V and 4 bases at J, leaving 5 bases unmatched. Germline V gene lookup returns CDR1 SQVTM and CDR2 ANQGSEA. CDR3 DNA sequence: TGCAGCGTTGATTTAGGGGGCGTCTATGGCTACACCTTC. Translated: CSVDLGGVYGYTF.

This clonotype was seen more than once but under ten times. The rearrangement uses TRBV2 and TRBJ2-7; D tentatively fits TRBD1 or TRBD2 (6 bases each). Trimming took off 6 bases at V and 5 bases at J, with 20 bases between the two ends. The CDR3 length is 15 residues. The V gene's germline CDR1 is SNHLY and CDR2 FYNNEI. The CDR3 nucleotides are TGTGCCAGCAGCTCTGACCGAGGGGGGTTCCACGAGCAGTACTTC. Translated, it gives CASSSDRGGFHEQYF.

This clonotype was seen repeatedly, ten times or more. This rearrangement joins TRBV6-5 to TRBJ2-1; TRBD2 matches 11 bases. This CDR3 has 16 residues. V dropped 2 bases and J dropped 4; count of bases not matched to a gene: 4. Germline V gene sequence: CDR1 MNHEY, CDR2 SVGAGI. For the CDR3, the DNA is TGTGCCAGCAGTTACCCCCTAGCGGGAGGATACAATGAGCAGTTCTTC. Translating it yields CASSYPLAGGYNEQFF.

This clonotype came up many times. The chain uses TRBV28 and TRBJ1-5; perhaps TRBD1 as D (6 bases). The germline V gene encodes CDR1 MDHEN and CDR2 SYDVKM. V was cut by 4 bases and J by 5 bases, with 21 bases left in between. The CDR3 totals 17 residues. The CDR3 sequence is CASSYRVHLRGDQPQHF. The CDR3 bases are TGTGCCAGCAGTTACAGGGTTCACCTTCGTGGCGATCAGCCCCAGCATTTT. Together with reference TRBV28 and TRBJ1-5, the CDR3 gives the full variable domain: DVKVTQSSRYLVKRTGEKVFLECVQDMDHENMFWYRQDPGLGLRLIYFSYDVKMKEKGDIPEGYSVSREKKERFSLILESASTNQTSMYLCASSYRVHLRGDQPQHFGDGTRLSIL.

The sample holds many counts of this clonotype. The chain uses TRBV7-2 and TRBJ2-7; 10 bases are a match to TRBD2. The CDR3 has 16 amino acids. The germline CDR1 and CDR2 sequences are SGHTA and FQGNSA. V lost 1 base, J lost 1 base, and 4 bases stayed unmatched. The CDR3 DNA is TGTGCCAGCAGCTTAGGGTGGACTAGCGGATCCTACGAGCAGTACTTC. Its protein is CASSLGWTSGSYEQYF. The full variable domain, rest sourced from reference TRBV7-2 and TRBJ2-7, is GAGVSQSPSNKVTEKGKDVELRCDPISGHTALYWYRQSLGQGLEFLIYFQGNSAPDKSGLPSDRFSAERTGGSVSTLTIQRTQQEDSAVYLCASSLGWTSGSYEQYFGPGTRLTVT.

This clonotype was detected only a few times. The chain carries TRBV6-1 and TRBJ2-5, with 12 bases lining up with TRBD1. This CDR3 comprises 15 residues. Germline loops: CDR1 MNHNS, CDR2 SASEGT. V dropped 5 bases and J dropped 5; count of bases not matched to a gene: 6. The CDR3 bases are TGTGCCAGCAGTACCGGGACAGGGGGCCGGGAGACCCAGTACTTC. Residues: CASSTGTGGRETQYF.

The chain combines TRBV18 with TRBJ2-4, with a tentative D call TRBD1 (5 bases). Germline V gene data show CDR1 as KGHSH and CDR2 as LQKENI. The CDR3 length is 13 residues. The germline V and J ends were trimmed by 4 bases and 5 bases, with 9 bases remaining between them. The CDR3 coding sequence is TGTGCCAGCTCACAGGGGTTAGAAAACATTCAGTACTTC. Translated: CASSQGLENIQYF.

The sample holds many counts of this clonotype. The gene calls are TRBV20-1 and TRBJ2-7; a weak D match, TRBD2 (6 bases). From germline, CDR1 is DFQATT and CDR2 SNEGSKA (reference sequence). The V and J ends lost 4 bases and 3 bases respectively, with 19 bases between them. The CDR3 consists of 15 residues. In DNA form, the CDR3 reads TGCAGTGCTAAGGGACTTTCCGCACTAATCTACGAGCAGTACTTC. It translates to CSAKGLSALIYEQYF.

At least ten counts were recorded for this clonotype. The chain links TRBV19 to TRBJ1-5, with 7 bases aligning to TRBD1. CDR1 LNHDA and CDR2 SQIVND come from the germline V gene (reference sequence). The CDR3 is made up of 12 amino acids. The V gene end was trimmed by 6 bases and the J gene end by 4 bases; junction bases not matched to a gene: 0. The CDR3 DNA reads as TGTGCCAGTAGGACAGGGAATCAGCCCCAGCATTTT. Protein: CASRTGNQPQHF.

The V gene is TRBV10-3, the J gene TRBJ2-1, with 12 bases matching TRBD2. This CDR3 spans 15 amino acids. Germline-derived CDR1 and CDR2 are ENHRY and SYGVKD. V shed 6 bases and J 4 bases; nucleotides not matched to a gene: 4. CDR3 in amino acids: CAIRNGLAGYNEQFF. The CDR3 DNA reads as TGTGCCATCAGGAACGGACTAGCGGGGTACAATGAGCAGTTCTTC.

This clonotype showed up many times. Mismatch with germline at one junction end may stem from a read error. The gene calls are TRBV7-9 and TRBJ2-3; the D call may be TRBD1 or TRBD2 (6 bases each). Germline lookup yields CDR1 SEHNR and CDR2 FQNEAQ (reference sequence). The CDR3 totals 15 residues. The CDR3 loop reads CATSLEGGRADTQYF. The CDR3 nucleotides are TGTGCCACCAGCTTGGAGGGGGGTCGGGCAGATACGCAGTATTTT.

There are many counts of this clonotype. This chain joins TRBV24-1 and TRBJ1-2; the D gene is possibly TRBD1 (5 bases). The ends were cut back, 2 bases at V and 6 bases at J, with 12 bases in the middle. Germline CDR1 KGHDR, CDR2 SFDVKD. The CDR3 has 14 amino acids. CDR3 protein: CATSDSQGVHGYTF. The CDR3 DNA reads TGTGCCACCAGTGATTCGCAGGGCGTACATGGCTACACCTTC.

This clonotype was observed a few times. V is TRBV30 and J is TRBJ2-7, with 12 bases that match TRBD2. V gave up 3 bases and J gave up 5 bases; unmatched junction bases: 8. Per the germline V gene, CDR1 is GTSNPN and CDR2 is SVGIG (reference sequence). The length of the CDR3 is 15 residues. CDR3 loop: CAWREKGLAGNEQYF. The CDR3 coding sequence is TGTGCCTGGAGAGAAAAAGGACTAGCGGGAAACGAGCAGTACTTC.

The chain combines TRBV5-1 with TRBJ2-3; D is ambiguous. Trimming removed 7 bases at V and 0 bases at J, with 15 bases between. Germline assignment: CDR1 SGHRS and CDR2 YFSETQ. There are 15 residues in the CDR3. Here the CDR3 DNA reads TGCGCCAGCTGTACCGGGCAGATAAGCACAGATACGCAGTATTTT. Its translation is CASCTGQISTDTQYF.

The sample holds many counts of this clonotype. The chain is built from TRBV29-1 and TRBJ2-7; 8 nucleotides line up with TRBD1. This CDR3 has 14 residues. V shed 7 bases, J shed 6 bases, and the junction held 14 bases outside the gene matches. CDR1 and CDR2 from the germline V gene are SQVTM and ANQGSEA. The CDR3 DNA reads TGCAGCGCCCGCACACAAGGACAGGGAGGCGAGCAGTACTTC. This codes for CSARTQGQGGEQYF.

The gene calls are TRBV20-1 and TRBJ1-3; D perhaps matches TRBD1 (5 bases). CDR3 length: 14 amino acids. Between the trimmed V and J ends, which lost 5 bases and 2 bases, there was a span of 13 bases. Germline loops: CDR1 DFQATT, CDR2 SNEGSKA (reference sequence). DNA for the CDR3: TGCAGTGCTGAGGCGGGGGGGACTGGAAACACCATATATTTT. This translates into CSAEAGGTGNTIYF.

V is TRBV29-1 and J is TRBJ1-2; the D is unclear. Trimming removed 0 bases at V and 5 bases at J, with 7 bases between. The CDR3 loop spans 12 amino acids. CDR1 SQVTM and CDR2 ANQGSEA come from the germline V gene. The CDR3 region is CSVEDRRYGYTF. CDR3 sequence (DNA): TGCAGCGTTGAAGATCGAAGGTATGGCTACACCTTC.

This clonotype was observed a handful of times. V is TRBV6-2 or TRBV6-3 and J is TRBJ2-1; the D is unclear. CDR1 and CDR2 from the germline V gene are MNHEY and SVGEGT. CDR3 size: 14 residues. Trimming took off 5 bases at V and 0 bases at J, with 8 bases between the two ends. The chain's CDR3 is CASSPLSSYNEQFF. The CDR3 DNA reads TGTGCCAGCAGTCCCCTCAGCTCCTACAATGAGCAGTTCTTC.

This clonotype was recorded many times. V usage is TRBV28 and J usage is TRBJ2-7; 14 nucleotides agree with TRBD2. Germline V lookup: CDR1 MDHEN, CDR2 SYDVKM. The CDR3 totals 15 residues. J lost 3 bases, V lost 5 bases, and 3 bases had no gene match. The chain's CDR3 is CASSAGTSGSYEQYF. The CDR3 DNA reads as TGTGCCAGCAGTGCAGGGACTAGCGGGAGCTACGAGCAGTACTTC. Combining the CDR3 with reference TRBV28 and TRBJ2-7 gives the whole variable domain DVKVTQSSRYLVKRTGEKVFLECVQDMDHENMFWYRQDPGLGLRLIYFSYDVKMKEKGDIPEGYSVSREKKERFSLILESASTNQTSMYLCASSAGTSGSYEQYFGPGTRLTVT.